This is a list of T cell receptor beta chains from one sample in a study of cytomegalovirus exposure and HLA in healthy donors. The table came from immunoSEQ multiplex PCR; TCRdb's copy has only in-frame clones and leaves some out. The table lists 58,000 or so clones, roughly 80% of them singletons. The sample taken for sequencing was PBMCs. The receptors were gathered from a middle-aged woman in good health and CMV-seropositive. Both conserved end residues are part of each CDR3. A D gene is named only where the DNA matches it firmly. The listing skips clone size in some rows; elsewhere it reads once, few, many or a size class.

16,NA,TRBJ1-5,TRBV7-8,NA,CASSSEGHLSNQPQHF,TGTGCCAGCAGCTCAGAGGGACATCTTAGCAATCAGCCCCAGCATTTT
17,NA,TRBJ1-5,TRBV13,TRBD1,CASSSRRQGARSGAQHF,TGTGCCAGCAGCTCCAGACGACAGGGGGCAAGATCGGGAGCCCAGCATTTT
13,NA,TRBJ1-1,TRBV5-1,TRBD1,CASSAQGATEAFF,TGCGCCAGCAGCGCACAGGGGGCGACTGAAGCTTTCTTT
13,NA,TRBJ1-2,TRBV2,NA,CASRPSGVDGYTF,TGTGCCAGCAGACCTTCAGGGGTAGATGGCTACACCTTC
12,NA,TRBJ1-1,TRBV7-9,NA,CSSSLGSSEAFF,TGTTCCAGCAGCTTAGGTAGCAGTGAAGCTTTCTTT
16,NA,TRBJ2-3,TRBV12-2,NA,CASRCLRAPSTDTQYF,TGTGCAAGTCGCTGCCTGAGGGCCCCGAGCACAGATACGCAGTATTTT
18,NA,TRBJ2-1,TRBV2,TRBD2,CASSEAPDLAGGHNEQFF,TGTGCCAGCAGTGAAGCGCCCGACCTGGCGGGGGGGCACAATGAGCAGTTCTTC
14,few,TRBJ1-5,TRBV4-1,NA,CASSPRQGNQPQHF,TGCGCCAGCAGCCCGAGACAGGGCAATCAGCCCCAGCATTTT
13,NA,TRBJ1-1,TRBV7-8,NA,CASSPTGGAEAFF,TGTGCCAGCAGCCCCACTGGTGGGGCGGAAGCTTTCTTT
12,NA,TRBJ2-3,TRBV5-1,NA,CASSLGRETQYF,TGCGCCAGCAGCTTGGGCCGCGAGACGCAGTATTTT
12,once,TRBJ1-2,TRBV6-1,TRBD1,CASTLDRRGYTF,TGTGCCAGCACCCTGGACAGGCGTGGCTACACCTTC
13,NA,TRBJ2-3,TRBV30,TRBD2,CAWSPGGLNTQYF,TGTGCCTGGAGTCCGGGGGGGCTTAATACGCAGTATTTT
17,NA,TRBJ1-5,TRBV7-8,NA,CASSLAGTLYSNQPQHF,TGTGCCAGCAGCTTAGCGGGGACACTCTATAGCAATCAGCCCCAGCATTTT
14,NA,TRBJ2-1,TRBV18,NA,CASSPPNSYNEQFF,TGTGCCAGCTCACCACCTAACAGTTACAATGAGCAGTTCTTC
14,NA,TRBJ2-7,TRBV14,TRBD2,CASSPRLATYEQYF,TGTGCCAGCAGCCCTAGACTAGCCACCTACGAGCAGTACTTC
15,NA,TRBJ2-7,TRBV9,TRBD1,CASSPTGTGVYEQYF,TGTGCCAGCAGCCCGACCGGGACAGGGGTATACGAGCAGTACTTC
15,NA,TRBJ2-7,TRBV6-5,NA,CASSYSAVYSYEQYF,TGTGCCAGCAGTTACTCGGCCGTTTACTCCTACGAGCAGTACTTC
18,few,TRBJ2-3,TRBV5-1,TRBD1,CASSQGTGATSSTDTQYF,TGCGCCAGCAGCCAGGGGACAGGGGCCACGAGTAGCACAGATACGCAGTATTTT
12,NA,TRBJ1-2,TRBV2,NA,CASTLSNYGYTF,TGTGCCAGCACCCTAAGTAACTATGGCTACACCTTC
12,NA,TRBJ1-2,TRBV10-2,NA,CASRGTPLGYTF,TGCGCCAGCAGGGGGACACCCCTGGGCTACACCTTC
12,NA,TRBJ1-4,TRBV6-1,NA,CASSRGSEKLFF,TGTGCCAGCAGCAGGGGAAGTGAAAAACTGTTTTTT
13,NA,TRBJ1-1,TRBV6-5,NA,CASSYADGGTAFF,TGTGCCAGCAGTTACGCAGACGGGGGGACGGCTTTCTTT
17,NA,TRBJ2-3,TRBV9,TRBD2,CASSVAGLAASTDTQYF,TGTGCCAGCAGCGTAGCGGGGCTAGCGGCTAGCACAGATACGCAGTATTTT
14,NA,TRBJ1-2,TRBV2,NA,CASSKNRDGGGYTF,TGTGCCAGCAGTAAAAACAGGGACGGGGGGGGCTACACCTTC
14,NA,TRBJ2-7,TRBV30,TRBD1,CAWSQTGGMYEQYF,TGTGCCTGGAGTCAGACAGGGGGCATGTACGAGCAGTACTTC
17,NA,TRBJ2-7,TRBV4-1,NA,CASSQGWQGGGVYEQYF,TGCGCCAGCAGCCAAGGGTGGCAGGGCGGCGGGGTGTACGAGCAGTACTTC
14,once,TRBJ1-5,TRBV6-6,TRBD1,CATTRTGFDQPQHF,TGTGCCACCACCCGGACAGGGTTTGATCAGCCCCAGCATTTT